This TCR beta chain came from a study of cytomegalovirus exposure and HLA in healthy donors. Whole-study context: The 550 to 800 first-cohort repertoires and the 95 to 150 validation repertoires shared the same platform, a later analysis reported. Study outcomes and limitations: The authors confirmed in vitro that three CMV-associated chains were specific for CMV antigens.

Comments on this clone: No antigen is known for it.

The V gene lost 5 bases and the J gene lost 3 bases, with 11 bases spanning the gap. The CDR3 runs 13 residues. Germline V gene lookup returns CDR1 SNHLY and CDR2 FYNNEI. Measured with immunoSEQ multiplex PCR; TCRdb has only the in-frame clones, and not every one. Of some 150,000 clones listed, approximately 90% are singletons. This TCR came from a man younger than 30 in good health and CMV-seronegative. The sequencing input was PBMCs. The V and J genes are TRBV2 and TRBJ2-7, with unresolved D. The CDR3 nucleotides read TGTGCCAGCAGTCCGGCGGCTTACTACGAGCAGTACTTC. This sequence encodes CASSPAAYYEQYF. Full variable domain (missing parts from reference TRBV2 and TRBJ2-7): EPEVTQTPSHQVTQMGQEVILRCVPISNHLYFYWYRQILGQKVEFLVSFYNNEISEKSEIFDDQFSVERPDGSNFTLKIRSTKLEDSAMYFCASSPAAYYEQYFGPGTRLTVT.